The 9 T cell receptor beta chains below come from one sample, sequenced in a study of identical twins. One entry per CDR3 protein results from TCRdb running MiXCR on the 5' RACE reads. The sample lists more than 650,000 distinct CDR3 sequences; approximately 6.1% were seen once. What was sequenced was naive T cells sorted from blood. Receptor source: a man younger than 35 in good health.

This clonotype was seen only a few times. This chain links TRBV6-1 with TRBJ1-5, with 10 bases lining up with TRBD1. CDR3 length: 19 amino acids. J gave up 6 bases and V 7 bases, and 21 bases lay outside the gene matches. Germline CDR1 is MNHNS and CDR2 is SASEGT. DNA of the CDR3: TGTGCCAGCACGCCCCACGGTCTTACCGGGACAGGGGATTTTCAGCCCCAGCATTTT. Protein sequence: CASTPHGLTGTGDFQPQHF.

The gene calls are TRBV12-3 or TRBV12-4 and TRBJ1-3; the D is unclear. V shed 5 bases and J shed 0 bases, with 5 bases lying between them. The CDR3 totals 13 residues. Written as DNA, the CDR3 is TGTGCCAGCAGTCCCCACTCTGGAAACACCATATATTTT. This encodes CASSPHSGNTIYF.

This clonotype was counted a few times. The chain joins TRBV7-9 to TRBJ1-1; no definite D call. CDR3 size: 16 residues. Trimming left V 5 bases short and J 4 bases short, with 20 bases between. CDR1 and CDR2 from the germline V gene are SEHNR and FQNEAQ (reference sequence). CDR3 nucleotides: TGTGCCAGCAGCGCCTCCCTAGGTCGGGAGAGCACTGAAGCTTTCTTT. This gives the protein CASSASLGRESTEAFF.

This clonotype appeared a few times. The chain combines TRBV7-9 with TRBJ2-2, with D unclear. CDR1 SEHNR and CDR2 FQNEAQ come from the germline V gene (reference sequence). The CDR3 totals 11 residues. Trimming stripped 8 bases from V and 5 bases from J, with 6 bases between. The CDR3 sequence is CASYKTGELFF. The CDR3 DNA follows: TGTGCCAGCTACAAAACCGGGGAGCTGTTTTTT.

This clonotype was seen a handful of times. CDR3 loop: CSMTSGRGIPYNEQFF. The CDR3 DNA follows: TGCAGCATGACTAGCGGGAGGGGTATCCCCTACAATGAGCAGTTCTTC. The chain combines TRBV29-1 with TRBJ2-1; TRBD2 matches 14 bases. V was clipped by 8 bases and J by 2 bases; unmatched bases: 8. This CDR3 contains 16 residues. The germline CDR1 and CDR2 sequences are SQVTM and ANQGSEA.

This clonotype occurred many times. The CDR3 reads CASSLAQGYEQYV. The DNA for the CDR3 is TGCGCCAGCAGCTTGGCCCAGGGCTACGAGCAGTACGTC. The V and J genes are TRBV5-1 and TRBJ2-7; tentative D call: TRBD1 (5 bases). CDR3 length: 13 amino acids. V was pared by 0 bases and J by 3 bases, with 7 bases between. CDR1 is SGHRS, CDR2 YFSETQ, per germline.

There are many counts of this clonotype. This chain uses TRBV29-1 with TRBJ1-2; D gene uncertain. The germline gives CDR1 SQVTM, CDR2 ANQGSEA. The CDR3 is made up of 12 amino acids. Trimming shortened V by 3 bases and J by 5 bases, and 10 bases separated the two germline ends. DNA of the CDR3: TGCAGCGTTGAGGAGACACCGTATGGCTACACCTTC. Protein sequence: CSVEETPYGYTF.

In its sample, this clonotype was seen once. It may be a read error: a sequence one base away is much more abundant. This sequence joins TRBV5-1 and TRBJ2-3, with D unresolved. The CDR3 has 14 residues. Germline lookup yields CDR1 SGHRS and CDR2 YFSETQ. CDR3 region: CASSYRQDEDTKYF. The CDR3 nucleotides read TGCGCCAGCAGCTACCGACAAGACGAGGATACGAAGTATTTT.

This clonotype has only a few counts. The CDR3 is CASSTGQGYAFF. In DNA, the CDR3 is TGCGCCAGCAGCACTGGACAGGGCTACGCTTTCTTT. The J gene is TRBJ1-1, the V gene TRBV5-1; 8 positions match TRBD1. J lost 11 bases, V lost 4 bases, and 7 bases had no gene match. CDR3 length equals 12 residues. Germline CDR1 SGHRS, CDR2 YFSETQ.